Below, 26 T cell receptor beta chains from the same sample are listed, as sequenced in a study of glioma-infiltrating T cells after dendritic cell vaccination. Sequencing was performed with immunoSEQ multiplex PCR; in TCRdb, only in-frame clones are kept and a portion is missing. The profile shows over 90,000 clones, 65% to 85% of them singletons. Time point reported: after dendritic cell vaccination, including at tumor progression/relapse. Specimen: blood, collected after dendritic cell vaccination. Every receptor here comes from a human donor with glioblastoma.

The chain recombines TRBV19 with TRBJ1-4, with 11 bases that match TRBD1. This CDR3 comprises 16 residues. Germline V gene data show CDR1 as LNHDA and CDR2 as SQIVND (reference sequence). V gave up 4 bases and J gave up 7 bases; unmatched junction bases: 8. The CDR3 here is CASSTPGQGVREKLFF. The DNA for the CDR3 is TGTGCCAGTAGTACTCCGGGACAGGGGGTACGTGAAAAACTGTTTTTT.

The rearrangement links TRBV6-5 to TRBJ2-1, with TRBD1 matching over 10 bases. The CDR3 sequence is 13 residues long. The V gene end was trimmed by 6 bases and the J gene end by 15 bases; junction bases not matched to a gene: 11. Germline assignment: CDR1 MNHEY and CDR2 SVGAGI. The CDR3 protein is CASSLGQGGEPFF. The CDR3 DNA is TGTGCCAGCAGCCTCGGACAGGGGGGGGAACCGTTCTTC.

This clone was seen a handful of times. CDR3 residues: CAIRLDSTVYGYTF. CDR3 in DNA: TGTGCCATCAGGTTGGACAGCACCGTTTATGGCTACACCTTC. J is TRBJ1-2 and V is TRBV10-3; the D gene is possibly TRBD1 (6 bases). Trimming removed 6 bases at V and 5 bases at J, with 16 bases between. The CDR3 extends over 14 amino acids. Germline V gives CDR1 ENHRY, CDR2 SYGVKD.

This sequence joins TRBV11-2 and TRBJ2-5; 10 bases fit TRBD2. Germline V gene data show CDR1 as SGHAT and CDR2 as FQNNGV. Trimming cost V 1 base and J 2 bases; bases outside gene matches: 7. CDR3 length: 17 amino acids. The CDR3 DNA follows: TGTGCCAGCAGCTTAGGGTTACTAGCGGGAATTCAAGAGACCCAGTACTTC. Its translation is CASSLGLLAGIQETQYF. The whole variable domain, remainder taken from reference TRBV11-2 and TRBJ2-5, is EAGVAQSPRYKIIEKRQSVAFWCNPISGHATLYWYQQILGQGPKLLIQFQNNGVVDDSQLPKDRFSAERLKGVDSTLKIQPAKLEDSAVYLCASSLGLLAGIQETQYFGPGTRLLVL.

The J gene is TRBJ2-6, the V gene TRBV19; possibly TRBD1 for D (6 bases). Germline V CDR1 and CDR2: LNHDA, SQIVND (reference sequence). The CDR3 covers 15 residues. V was clipped by 7 bases and J by 0 bases, with 10 bases between them. The chain's CDR3 is CASNRGGSGANVLTF. Here the CDR3 DNA reads TGTGCCAGTAATAGAGGGGGCTCTGGGGCCAACGTCCTGACTTTC. The variable domain in full, completed from reference TRBV19 and TRBJ2-6, reads DGGITQSPKYLFRKEGQNVTLSCEQNLNHDAMYWYRQDPGQGLRLIYYSQIVNDFQKGDIAEGYSVSREKKESFPLTVTSAQKNPTAFYLCASNRGGSGANVLTFGAGSRLTVL.

This clone was counted only a few times. At one of its ends the junction is not consistent with the germline gene, which may arise from a read error. The chain recombines TRBV7-7 with TRBJ2-7, with 8 bases aligning to TRBD2. CDR1 is SSHAT, CDR2 FNYEAQ, per germline (reference sequence). CDR3 length: 13 residues. DNA of the CDR3: TGTGCTAGCAGCCCAACGGGGGGGTACGAGCAGTACTTC. As protein: CASSPTGGYEQYF.

The chain has TRBV18 and TRBJ1-1; D ambiguous. Trimming shortened V by 4 bases and J by 1 base, and 16 bases separated the two germline ends. This CDR3 has 16 amino acids. Germline V lookup: CDR1 KGHSH, CDR2 LQKENI. CDR3 coding DNA: TGTGCCAGCTCACAGGTTTACGGGGAGGGGAACACTGAAGCTTTCTTT. Protein product: CASSQVYGEGNTEAFF.

This chain uses TRBV11-2 with TRBJ2-3; no clear D. CDR3 size: 12 residues. Germline CDR1 reads SGHAT; CDR2 reads FQNNGV. Deletions cut 4 bases from V and 2 bases from J, with 4 bases between. The CDR3 loop is CASSSSTDTQYF. The CDR3 bases are TGTGCCAGCAGCTCGTCCACAGATACGCAGTATTTT.

This chain joins TRBV30 and TRBJ2-3; tentatively, D is TRBD2 (6 bases). Trimming pared 4 bases from V and 6 bases from J, leaving 14 bases between. The V gene's germline CDR1 is GTSNPN and CDR2 SVGIG (reference sequence). The CDR3 length is 13 residues. The CDR3 sequence: CAWNRLSGDTQYF. In DNA, the CDR3 is TGTGCCTGGAACAGACTAAGCGGGGATACGCAGTATTTT.

The chain employs TRBV5-1 and TRBJ1-2; tentatively, D is TRBD1 (6 bases). The CDR3 runs to 14 residues. V gave up 5 bases and J gave up 0 bases, with 11 bases separating them. The V gene's germline CDR1 is SGHRS and CDR2 YFSETQ. The CDR3 DNA reads as TGCGCCAGCAGAGGGGGACACGCTAACTATGGCTACACCTTC. This gives the protein CASRGGHANYGYTF.

The V gene is TRBV15, the J gene TRBJ1-1, with D hard to call. The CDR3 totals 12 residues. Trimming removed 3 bases from V and 3 bases from J, with 5 bases in between. The germline V gene encodes CDR1 LNHNV and CDR2 YYDKDF (reference sequence). CDR3 region: CATSREDTEAFF. As DNA, the CDR3 is TGTGCCACCAGCAGGGAGGACACTGAAGCTTTCTTT.

The V gene is TRBV28, the J gene TRBJ2-7; 16 bases line up with TRBD2. This CDR3 is 21 amino acids long. Germline loops: CDR1 MDHEN, CDR2 SYDVKM. V was pared by 2 bases and J by 3 bases, with 16 bases of the junction left unmatched. The DNA of the CDR3 is TGTGCCAGCAGTTTAGGGCCTTTGGGACTAGCGGGAGGGCCAGGGCACTACGAGCAGTACTTC. It codes for CASSLGPLGLAGGPGHYEQYF.

The genes are TRBV30 and TRBJ2-7; TRBD1 aligns across 10 bases. Germline CDR1 GTSNPN, CDR2 SVGIG (reference sequence). The V gene end was trimmed by 1 base and the J gene end by 6 bases; junction bases not matched to a gene: 9. There are 15 residues in the CDR3. The CDR3 coding sequence is TGTGCCTGGAGTGCCCGGGACAGGGGTCGATCCGAGCAGTACTTC. Translation gives CAWSARDRGRSEQYF.

The rearrangement links TRBV28 to TRBJ2-7; 7 bases align to TRBD2. This CDR3 is built from 15 residues. V lost 5 bases and J lost 4; bases outside the gene matches: 11. Germline V lookup: CDR1 MDHEN, CDR2 SYDVKM. CDR3 region: CASSPLGSGAYEQYF. DNA of the CDR3: TGTGCCAGCAGTCCCCTCGGCAGCGGGGCATACGAGCAGTACTTC.

The chain employs TRBV10-2 and TRBJ1-3, with TRBD1 matching 7 bases. Germline V lookup: CDR1 WSHSY, CDR2 SAAADI. The ends lost 6 bases at V and 2 bases at J; junction bases unmatched: 4. This CDR3 contains 14 residues. CDR3: CASRAQGAGNTIYF. The CDR3 DNA sequence: TGCGCCAGCAGGGCCCAGGGGGCTGGAAACACCATATATTTT.

This clone has just one count. This rearrangement joins TRBV4-2 to TRBJ2-2, with 8 nucleotides matching TRBD2. Germline CDR1 and CDR2: LGHNA and YNFKEQ. The CDR3 has 18 amino acids. V lost 0 bases, J lost 1 base, and 7 bases stayed unmatched. CDR3 sequence: CASSQEGILAENTGELFF. Written as DNA, the CDR3 is TGTGCCAGCAGCCAAGAGGGAATACTAGCGGAGAACACCGGGGAGCTGTTTTTT.

This sequence joins TRBV30 and TRBJ1-5, with a possible D match to TRBD1 (5 bases). V was clipped by 6 bases and J by 4 bases, with 13 bases between them. The CDR3 loop spans 13 amino acids. The germline CDR1 and CDR2 sequences are GTSNPN and SVGIG (reference sequence). In nucleotides, the CDR3 is TGTGCCTGTTCAGGGAGGTCTAATCAGCCCCAGCATTTT. As protein: CACSGRSNQPQHF.

With respect to this clone: At one boundary the junction diverges from the germline segment, which might be a read error. This rearrangement joins TRBV7-7 to TRBJ1-1, with no clear D. This CDR3 comprises 13 residues. Germline CDR1 reads SSHAT; CDR2 reads FNYEAQ (reference sequence). CDR3 sequence reads: CASSLDRWSEAFF. As DNA, the CDR3 is TGTGCTAGCAGCTTAGATAGGTGGAGTGAAGCTTTCTTT. The whole variable domain, remainder taken from reference TRBV7-7 and TRBJ1-1, is GAGVSQSPRYKVTKRGQDVTLRCDPISSHATLYWYQQALGQGPEFLTYFNYEAQPDKSGLPSDRFSAERPEGSISTLTIQRTEQRDSAMYRCASSLDRWSEAFFGQGTRLTVV.

The V and J genes are TRBV18 and TRBJ1-1; the match to TRBD1 covers 11 bases. V lost 2 bases, J lost 4 bases, and 6 bases stayed unmatched. This CDR3 has 16 amino acids. Germline loops: CDR1 KGHSH, CDR2 LQKENI. CDR3 DNA sequence: TGTGCCAGCTCACCAGGGACAGGGGGTCGGTTCACTGAAGCTTTCTTT. It yields the protein CASSPGTGGRFTEAFF.

This chain connects TRBV27 to TRBJ2-1; 8 nucleotides align to TRBD1. Germline V lookup: CDR1 MNHEY, CDR2 SMNVEV (reference sequence). The CDR3 has 16 residues. The junction had 8 bases not matched to a gene; V was cut back by 4 bases and J by 3 bases. In nucleotides, the CDR3 is TGTGCCAGCAGTTCAAGGACAGGGACCTTCTACAATGAGCAGTTCTTC. As protein: CASSSRTGTFYNEQFF.

This clone was seen a single time. This chain joins TRBV5-6 and TRBJ1-1, with unresolved D. Trimming shortened V by 1 base and J by 8 bases, and 12 bases separated the two germline ends. Germline CDR1 reads SGHDT; CDR2 reads YYEEEE. The CDR3 is 13 amino acids. Here the CDR3 DNA reads TGTGCCAGCAGCTTGCCCAACCAGGAAGAAGCTTTCTTT. Its translation: CASSLPNQEEAFF.

V usage is TRBV15 and J usage is TRBJ1-1; D may be TRBD1 (6 bases). The V gene's germline CDR1 is LNHNV and CDR2 YYDKDF (reference sequence). The CDR3 contains 13 residues. V lost 3 bases to trimming and J lost 7 bases, with 12 bases between them. The CDR3 nucleotides are TGTGCCACCAGCAGGCGGGGGGCGGATGAAGCTTTCTTT. It is translated as CATSRRGADEAFF.

The chain has TRBV6-1 and TRBJ1-1; D is perhaps TRBD1 (6 bases). The CDR3 length is 16 residues. Trimming took 1 base from V and 2 from J, leaving 14 bases between them. Germline V gives CDR1 MNHNS, CDR2 SASEGT. This CDR3 reads CASSEGEQGVNTEAFF. The CDR3 DNA is TGTGCCAGCAGTGAAGGGGAACAGGGAGTTAACACTGAAGCTTTCTTT.

The chain recombines TRBV14 with TRBJ2-1, with a tentative D call TRBD2 (6 bases). The germline V gene encodes CDR1 SGHDN and CDR2 FVKESK. V lost 3 bases and J lost 3, with 15 bases in between. This CDR3 contains 16 residues. In DNA form, the CDR3 reads TGTGCCAGCAGCCAGGGCGGGGTGGTATTCTACAATGAGCAGTTCTTC. This translates into CASSQGGVVFYNEQFF. The complete variable domain, with remaining parts taken from reference TRBV14 and TRBJ2-1, reads EAGVTQFPSHSVIEKGQTVTLRCDPISGHDNLYWYRRVMGKEIKFLLHFVKESKQDESGMPNNRFLAERTGGTYSTLKVQPAELEDSGVYFCASSQGGVVFYNEQFFGPGTRLTVL.

The chain has TRBV10-1 and TRBJ2-5; possible D gene TRBD1, 6 bases. Trimming took 3 bases from V and 5 from J, leaving 13 bases between them. CDR3 size: 14 residues. Germline CDR1 and CDR2: WNHNN and SYGVQD (reference sequence). The CDR3 DNA sequence: TGCGCCAGCAGTGAAGGGGGATCGGGGGAGACCCAGTACTTC. It codes for CASSEGGSGETQYF.

This clone was picked up a small number of times. The chain joins TRBV9 to TRBJ1-5, with 8 bases aligning to TRBD1. Germline CDR1 SGDLS, CDR2 YYNGEE. With 7 bases clipped from V and 0 bases from J, the junction kept 3 bases outside the gene matches. The CDR3 runs to 14 residues. CDR3 bases: TGTGCCAGCGGGACAGGCTATAGCAATCAGCCCCAGCATTTT. Its translation: CASGTGYSNQPQHF.